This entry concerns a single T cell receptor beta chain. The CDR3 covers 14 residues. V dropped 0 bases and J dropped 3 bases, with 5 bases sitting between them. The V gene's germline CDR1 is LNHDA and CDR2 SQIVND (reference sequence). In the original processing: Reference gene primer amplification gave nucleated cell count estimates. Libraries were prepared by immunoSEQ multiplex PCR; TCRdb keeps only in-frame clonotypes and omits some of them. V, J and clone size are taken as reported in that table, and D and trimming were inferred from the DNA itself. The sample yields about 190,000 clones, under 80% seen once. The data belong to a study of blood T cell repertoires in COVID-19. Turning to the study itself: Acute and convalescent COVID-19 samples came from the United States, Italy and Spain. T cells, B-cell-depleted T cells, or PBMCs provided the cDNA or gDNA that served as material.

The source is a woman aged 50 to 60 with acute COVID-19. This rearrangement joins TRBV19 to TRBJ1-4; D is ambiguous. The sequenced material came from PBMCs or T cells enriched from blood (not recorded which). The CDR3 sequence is CASSIEAANEKLFF. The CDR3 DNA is TGTGCCAGTAGTATAGAGGCGGCTAATGAAAAACTGTTTTTT.